Here is one T cell receptor beta chain with its context. A multiplex PCR was run with 60 Vbeta primers and 13 Jbeta primers. Sequencing was performed with immunoSEQ multiplex PCR; in TCRdb, only in-frame clones are kept and a portion is missing. The sample lists 130,000 to 150,000 clones; 73% were seen once. The sample originates from a study of cytomegalovirus exposure and HLA in healthy donors. The CDR3 covers 15 residues. Losses at the gene ends were 3 bases for V and 10 bases for J; bases not matched to a gene: 7. Germline lookup yields CDR1 SGHTA and CDR2 FQGNSA. The rearrangement joins TRBV7-2 to TRBJ2-2; TRBD2 agrees at 11 bases. The sequenced sample consisted of PBMCs. The origin of this receptor is a human donor in good health. As DNA, the CDR3 is TGTGCCAGCAGCTTCGCCGGACTAGCGGGTGAGGAGCTGTTTTTT. It encodes CASSFAGLAGEELFF. The whole variable domain, remainder taken from reference TRBV7-2 and TRBJ2-2, is GAGVSQSPSNKVTEKGKDVELRCDPISGHTALYWYRQSLGQGLEFLIYFQGNSAPDKSGLPSDRFSAERTGGSVSTLTIQRTQQEDSAVYLCASSFAGLAGEELFFGEGSRLTVL.